The clone carrying this TCR beta chain was seen just once. Its specificity is not known. This sample stems from a study of T cell responses to AZD1222 COVID-19 vaccine. About the research overall: Second doses were pooled across both intervals (about 4 or about 12 weeks). The study's findings and limits: Of the AZD1222 recipients, only 5 to 7 were seropositive at baseline. Donor demographics were predominantly white British with a female majority; clonal diversity may be underestimated. Close to half of all spike-specific TCRs reportedly target regions of the variants that are unmutated.

Repertoires were generated with immunoSEQ multiplex PCR, while TCRdb's copy carries only in-frame clones and drops some. The sample includes 100,000 to 120,000 clones, around 93% of them seen just once. Germline CDR1 and CDR2: SGHKS and YYEKEE (reference sequence). The CDR3 totals 15 residues. V shed 2 bases and J 3 bases; nucleotides not matched to a gene: 1. The sequencing here drew on peripheral blood, taken on day 0 of AZD1222 vaccination. The chain employs TRBV5-5 and TRBJ2-3, with 12 bases aligning to TRBD2. This clonotype was obtained from an adult in good health. CDR3: CASSLLAGGTDTQYF. The DNA of the CDR3 is TGTGCCAGCAGCTTACTAGCGGGGGGAACAGATACGCAGTATTTT.